One and the same sample provided the 25 T cell receptor beta chains below, sequenced in a study of T cells in localized non-small cell lung cancer. TCRdb's table, derived via immunoSEQ multiplex PCR, lists solely in-frame clones and lacks some. The sample lists approximately 88,000 clones, roughly 90% seen once, with over 4% in the top ten. Sequencing used PBMCs, obtained before any cancer treatment. Source of these receptors: a woman aged 35-70 years with stage II squamous cell lung carcinoma.

The chain couples TRBV19 to TRBJ2-7; 11 nucleotides match TRBD2. From germline, CDR1 is LNHDA and CDR2 SQIVND (reference sequence). CDR3 length: 16 amino acids. V was clipped by 4 bases and J by 1 base; unmatched bases: 6. CDR3 coding DNA: TGTGCCAGTAGTAAAAGCGGGACTAGCGGTTCCTACGAGCAGTACTTC. Its protein is CASSKSGTSGSYEQYF.

The chain is built from TRBV7-9 and TRBJ1-5; D gene ambiguous. The CDR3 has 13 amino acids. V was trimmed by 5 bases and J by 3 bases, leaving 8 bases between them. CDR1 and CDR2 (germline): SEHNR, FQNEAQ (reference sequence). CDR3 sequence (DNA): TGTGCCAGCAGCCCTACAGCCAATCAGCCCCAGCATTTT. Translating it yields CASSPTANQPQHF.

The CDR3 DNA reads TGTGCCAGCAGCCCCCCGGGTAATCTCTACGAGCAGTACTTC. Translated: CASSPPGNLYEQYF. V usage is TRBV28 and J usage is TRBJ2-7, with D unclear. The V gene lost 6 bases and the J gene lost 3 bases, with 15 bases spanning the gap. The V gene's germline CDR1 is MDHEN and CDR2 SYDVKM. The CDR3 is 14 residues long.

The chain employs TRBV7-9 and TRBJ2-7, with D possibly being TRBD2 (5 bases). This CDR3 contains 13 residues. Deletions cut 1 base from V and 5 bases from J, with 9 bases between. Germline V gives CDR1 SEHNR, CDR2 FQNEAQ (reference sequence). CDR3 in DNA: TGTGCCAGCAGCTTAGAACGGGGTCACGAGCAGTACTTC. It translates to CASSLERGHEQYF.

The genes are TRBV2 and TRBJ2-7; tentative D call: TRBD1 (5 bases). The CDR3 sequence is 11 residues long. V lost 7 bases, J lost 6 bases, and 10 bases lay in between. Germline V CDR1 and CDR2: SNHLY, FYNNEI. The CDR3 here is CASISGFEQYF. CDR3 DNA sequence: TGTGCCAGCATATCAGGGTTCGAGCAGTACTTC. Complete variable domain (other parts from reference TRBV2 and TRBJ2-7): EPEVTQTPSHQVTQMGQEVILRCVPISNHLYFYWYRQILGQKVEFLVSFYNNEISEKSEIFDDQFSVERPDGSNFTLKIRSTKLEDSAMYFCASISGFEQYFGPGTRLTVT.

The CDR3 DNA follows: TGTGCCAGCAGCTTAGCAGGGGGCGTCAACACTGAAGCTTTCTTT. It codes for CASSLAGGVNTEAFF. This chain connects TRBV7-9 to TRBJ1-1, with 7 bases that match TRBD1. Germline V gene sequence: CDR1 SEHNR, CDR2 FQNEAQ (reference sequence). The trim removed 0 bases at V and 2 bases at J, leaving 3 bases unmatched. There are 15 residues in the CDR3.

This clone was seen a single time. The V call is TRBV29-1, the J call TRBJ2-3; 7 bases are a match to TRBD2. The CDR3 sequence is 13 residues long. Germline lookup yields CDR1 SQVTM and CDR2 ANQGSEA. V dropped 5 bases and J dropped 4; count of bases not matched to a gene: 6. CDR3 DNA sequence: TGCAGCGTTTCCCCGGGAGGATCAGATACGCAGTATTTT. Protein sequence: CSVSPGGSDTQYF.

In DNA, the CDR3 is TGCAGCGGTACCGAGGGGAGCGGGGGCTCCTATTCCTACAATGAGCAGTTCTTC. Its protein product is CSGTEGSGGSYSYNEQFF. The V gene is TRBV29-1, the J gene TRBJ2-1, with 8 bases lining up with TRBD2. The length of the CDR3 is 18 residues. The junction had 18 bases not matched to a gene; V was cut back by 7 bases and J by 1 base. Germline V gene sequence: CDR1 SQVTM, CDR2 ANQGSEA.

This clone occurred once. The rearrangement uses TRBV6-1 and TRBJ1-5, with TRBD1 identical over 8 bases. The CDR3 has 15 amino acids. V dropped 3 bases and J dropped 6; count of bases not matched to a gene: 7. Per the germline V gene, CDR1 is MNHNS and CDR2 is SASEGT. The CDR3 region has the DNA TGTGCCAGCAGTGAGGACAGGGTTTGGGTTCAGCCCCAGCATTTT. This gives the protein CASSEDRVWVQPQHF.

The rearrangement links TRBV7-6 to TRBJ2-7; no clear D gene. The CDR3 has 14 residues. CDR1 is SGHVS and CDR2 is FNYEAQ in the germline V gene. The V gene lost 0 bases and the J gene lost 3 bases, with 9 bases spanning the gap. The CDR3 loop is CASSLAGRFYEQYF. CDR3 nucleotides: TGTGCCAGCAGCTTAGCGGGCAGATTCTACGAGCAGTACTTC.

The chain uses TRBV15 and TRBJ2-1; weak D call: TRBD2 (6 bases). The CDR3 is made up of 15 amino acids. V lost 3 bases and J 0 bases, leaving 9 bases between the germline ends. Germline values: CDR1 LNHNV, CDR2 YYDKDF (reference sequence). The CDR3 DNA is TGTGCCACCAGCAGCCGGGGGAGCTCCTACAATGAGCAGTTCTTC. The encoded protein is CATSSRGSSYNEQFF.

The CDR3 sequence: CASSQDLGTQYF. The CDR3 bases are TGCGCCAGCAGCCAAGATTTGGGGACCCAGTACTTC. The chain links TRBV4-1 to TRBJ2-5, with D unresolved. The CDR3 covers 12 residues. The germline gives CDR1 MGHRA, CDR2 YSYEKL. V lost 0 bases and J lost 7, with 6 bases in between.

V gene TRBV5-1 combines with J gene TRBJ1-1, with a possible D match to TRBD1 (5 bases). The germline V gene encodes CDR1 SGHRS and CDR2 YFSETQ. The CDR3 totals 14 residues. Trimming stripped 0 bases from V and 1 base from J, with 7 bases between. The CDR3: CASSLGGSNTEAFF. The CDR3 nucleotides are TGCGCCAGCAGCTTGGGGGGGTCGAACACTGAAGCTTTCTTT.

This rearrangement joins TRBV7-9 to TRBJ2-7, with a weak D call TRBD2 (5 bases). V was cut by 5 bases and J by 3 bases, with 17 bases left in between. This CDR3 is built from 15 residues. CDR1 is SEHNR and CDR2 is FQNEAQ in the germline V gene (reference sequence). CDR3 sequence reads: CASSPRGRSRYEQYF. The CDR3 coding sequence is TGTGCCAGCAGCCCTCGGGGAAGGAGTCGCTACGAGCAGTACTTC.

The chain recombines TRBV30 with TRBJ2-4; D unclear. CDR1 is GTSNPN, CDR2 SVGIG, per germline (reference sequence). Between the trimmed V and J ends, which lost 5 bases and 1 base, there was a span of 15 bases. The CDR3 covers 15 residues. As DNA, the CDR3 is TGTGCCTGGGTTGCACACGGTCCGGCCAAAAACATTCAGTACTTC. This codes for CAWVAHGPAKNIQYF.

The V and J genes are TRBV28 and TRBJ1-1; D uncertain. V dropped 3 bases and J dropped 6 bases, with 8 bases sitting between them. The CDR3 length is 12 residues. Per the germline V gene, CDR1 is MDHEN and CDR2 is SYDVKM. The chain's CDR3 is CASSFARAEAFF. CDR3 DNA: TGTGCCAGCAGTTTCGCGAGGGCTGAAGCTTTCTTT.

J is TRBJ2-5 and V is TRBV2, with 9 bases aligning to TRBD2. Looked up from germline, CDR1 is SNHLY and CDR2 is FYNNEI. This CDR3 has 15 amino acids. The ends lost 10 bases at V and 1 base at J; junction bases unmatched: 10. CDR3 bases: TGTGCCATTCTAGCGGGGTTGAGTCCCCAAGAGACCCAGTACTTC. Its translation: CAILAGLSPQETQYF.

J is TRBJ1-1 and V is TRBV5-1, with D hard to call. Germline V lookup: CDR1 SGHRS, CDR2 YFSETQ. The CDR3 is 16 amino acids. V lost 6 bases and J 1 base, leaving 19 bases between the germline ends. The CDR3 DNA follows: TGCGCCAGCACCCCGGACGGTGGTGGACCGAACACTGAAGCTTTCTTT. This encodes CASTPDGGGPNTEAFF.

V usage is TRBV28 and J usage is TRBJ1-1; 10 positions match TRBD1. Germline CDR1 MDHEN, CDR2 SYDVKM. J gave up 8 bases and V 8 bases, and 11 bases lay outside the gene matches. This CDR3 is built from 14 residues. CDR3 loop: CASRGGTGVGEAFF. DNA for the CDR3: TGTGCCAGCCGGGGAGGGACAGGGGTCGGGGAAGCTTTCTTT.

The chain combines TRBV6-1 with TRBJ1-2; 10 nucleotides align to TRBD1. This CDR3 region has 17 residues. CDR1 and CDR2 (germline): MNHNS, SASEGT. V lost 1 base to trimming and J lost 5 bases; unmatched junction nucleotides: 10. CDR3 amino acids: CASSEVMTGGYLYGYTF. Here the CDR3 DNA reads TGTGCCAGCAGTGAAGTCATGACAGGGGGCTATCTGTATGGCTACACCTTC.

The V call is TRBV4-2, the J call TRBJ2-7, with D perhaps matching TRBD1 or TRBD2 (5 bases each). V was clipped by 0 bases and J by 3 bases, with 9 bases between them. The germline V gene encodes CDR1 LGHNA and CDR2 YNFKEQ. The CDR3 is 14 amino acids. The CDR3 nucleotides are TGTGCCAGCAGCCAAGATCATGGGGGCTACGAGCAGTACTTC. Its protein is CASSQDHGGYEQYF.

This chain uses TRBV13 with TRBJ2-1, with 8 bases that match TRBD2. After removal of 5 bases from V and 6 bases from J, the junction contained 9 bases not matched to a gene. Germline V gene data show CDR1 as PRHDT and CDR2 as FYEKMQ (reference sequence). This CDR3 region has 15 residues. The chain's CDR3 is CASSPRGTSRNEQFF. The CDR3 nucleotides read TGTGCCAGCAGCCCGAGGGGGACTAGTCGCAATGAGCAGTTCTTC.

The chain links TRBV2 to TRBJ1-1; no clear D. V was shortened by 7 bases and J by 8 bases, with 14 bases between the two germline ends. Germline V CDR1 and CDR2: SNHLY, FYNNEI. The CDR3 has 12 residues. The CDR3 here is CASTRRRQEAFF. The CDR3 region has the DNA TGTGCCAGCACGCGGCGAAGGCAAGAAGCTTTCTTT. The full variable domain, with the rest looked up from reference TRBV2 and TRBJ1-1, is EPEVTQTPSHQVTQMGQEVILRCVPISNHLYFYWYRQILGQKVEFLVSFYNNEISEKSEIFDDQFSVERPDGSNFTLKIRSTKLEDSAMYFCASTRRRQEAFFGQGTRLTVV.

The rearrangement joins TRBV30 to TRBJ1-4; D is unresolved. Trimming stripped 0 bases from V and 10 bases from J, with 12 bases between. The germline V gene has CDR1 GTSNPN and CDR2 SVGIG (reference sequence). This CDR3 is 13 amino acids long. This chain's CDR3 is CAWSVRKGGKLFF. CDR3 bases: TGTGCCTGGAGTGTACGAAAGGGAGGAAAACTGTTTTTT.

The chain employs TRBV5-1 and TRBJ2-4; 8 positions match TRBD1. With V trimmed by 3 bases and J by 3 bases, 17 bases remained unmatched. The germline gives CDR1 SGHRS, CDR2 YFSETQ. CDR3 length: 19 amino acids. CDR3 bases: TGCGCCAGCAGCTGGTCGGCAGGGGGCAACGGGGGAGGCAAAAACATTCAGTACTTC. It encodes CASSWSAGGNGGGKNIQYF.